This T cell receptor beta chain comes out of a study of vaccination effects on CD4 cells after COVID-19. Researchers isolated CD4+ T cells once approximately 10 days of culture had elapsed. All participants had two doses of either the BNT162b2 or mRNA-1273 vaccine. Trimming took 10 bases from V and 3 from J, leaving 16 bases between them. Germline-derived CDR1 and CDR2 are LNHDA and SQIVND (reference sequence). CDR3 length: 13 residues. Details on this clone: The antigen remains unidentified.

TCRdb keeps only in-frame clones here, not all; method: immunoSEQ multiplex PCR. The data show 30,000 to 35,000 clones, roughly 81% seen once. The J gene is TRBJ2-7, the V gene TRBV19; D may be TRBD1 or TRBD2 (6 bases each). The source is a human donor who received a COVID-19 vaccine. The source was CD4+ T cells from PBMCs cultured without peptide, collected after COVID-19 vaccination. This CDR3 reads CAIRIRGDYEQYF. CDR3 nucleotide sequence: TGTGCCATTAGAATTAGGGGGGACTACGAGCAGTACTTC.